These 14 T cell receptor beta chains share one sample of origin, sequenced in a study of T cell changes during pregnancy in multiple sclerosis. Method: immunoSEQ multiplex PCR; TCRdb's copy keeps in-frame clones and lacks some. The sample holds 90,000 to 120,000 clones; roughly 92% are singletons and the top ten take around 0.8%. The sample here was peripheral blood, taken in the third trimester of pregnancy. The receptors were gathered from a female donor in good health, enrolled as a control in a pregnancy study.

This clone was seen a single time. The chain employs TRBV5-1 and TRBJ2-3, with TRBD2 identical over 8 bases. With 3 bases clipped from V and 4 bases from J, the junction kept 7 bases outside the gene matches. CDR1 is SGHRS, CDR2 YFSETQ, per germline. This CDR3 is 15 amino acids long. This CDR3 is CASSSIGGGADTQYF. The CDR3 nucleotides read TGCGCCAGCAGCTCCATCGGGGGGGGAGCAGATACGCAGTATTTT. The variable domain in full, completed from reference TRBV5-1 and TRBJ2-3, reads KAGVTQTPRYLIKTRGQQVTLSCSPISGHRSVSWYQQTPGQGLQFLFEYFSETQRNKGNFPGRFSGRQFSNSRSEMNVSTLELGDSALYLCASSSIGGGADTQYFGPGTRLTVL.

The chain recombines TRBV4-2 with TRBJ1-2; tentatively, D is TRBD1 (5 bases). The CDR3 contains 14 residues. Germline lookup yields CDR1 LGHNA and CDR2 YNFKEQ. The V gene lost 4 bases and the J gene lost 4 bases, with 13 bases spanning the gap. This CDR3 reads CASSRGEETYGYTF. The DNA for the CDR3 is TGTGCCAGCAGCCGAGGGGAGGAGACCTATGGCTACACCTTC.

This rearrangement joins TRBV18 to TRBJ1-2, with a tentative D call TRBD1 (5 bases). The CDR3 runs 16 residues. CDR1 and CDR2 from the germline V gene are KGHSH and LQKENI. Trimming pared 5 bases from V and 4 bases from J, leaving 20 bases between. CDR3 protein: CASSTFLLTGIYGYTF. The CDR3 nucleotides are TGTGCCAGCTCAACATTCCTATTAACAGGAATCTATGGCTACACCTTC.

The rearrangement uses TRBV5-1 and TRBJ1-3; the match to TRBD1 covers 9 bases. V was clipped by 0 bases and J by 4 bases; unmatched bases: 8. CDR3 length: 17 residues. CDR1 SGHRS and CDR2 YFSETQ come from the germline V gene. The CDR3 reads CASSLAPGTGQGNTIYF. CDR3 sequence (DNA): TGCGCCAGCAGCTTGGCACCCGGGACAGGGCAAGGAAACACCATATATTTT.

The CDR3 sequence is CASSPNPGDRGVYGYTF. The CDR3 coding sequence is TGTGCCAGCAGCCCCAATCCGGGTGACAGGGGTGTCTATGGCTACACCTTC. The rearrangement links TRBV4-2 to TRBJ1-2; 8 bases agree with TRBD1. V lost 4 bases, J lost 4 bases, and 14 bases stayed unmatched. The CDR3 sequence is 17 residues long. CDR1 LGHNA and CDR2 YNFKEQ come from the germline V gene.

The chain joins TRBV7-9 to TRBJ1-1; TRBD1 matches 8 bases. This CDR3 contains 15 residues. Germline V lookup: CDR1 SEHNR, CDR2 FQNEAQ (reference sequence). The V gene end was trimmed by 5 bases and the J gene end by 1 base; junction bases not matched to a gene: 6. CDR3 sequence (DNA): TGTGCCAGCAGCATATCGGGACAGGAGAACACTGAAGCTTTCTTT. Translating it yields CASSISGQENTEAFF.

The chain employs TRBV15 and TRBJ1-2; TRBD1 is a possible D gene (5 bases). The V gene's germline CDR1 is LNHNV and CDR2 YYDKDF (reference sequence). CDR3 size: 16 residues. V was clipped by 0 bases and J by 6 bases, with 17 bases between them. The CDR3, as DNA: TGTGCCACCAGCAGAGATCTACCGACAGTGGGGCATGGCTACACCTTC. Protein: CATSRDLPTVGHGYTF.

CDR3 sequence: CASSWTSGGVDEQFF. CDR3 nucleotides: TGTGCCAGCAGCTGGACTAGCGGGGGAGTGGATGAGCAGTTCTTC. The genes are TRBV7-2 and TRBJ2-1, with 13 bases lining up with TRBD2. The V and J ends lost 4 bases and 8 bases, in that order; junction bases with no gene match: 5. Germline V CDR1 and CDR2: SGHTA, FQGNSA. The CDR3 consists of 15 residues. The full variable domain, completed using reference TRBV7-2 and TRBJ2-1, is GAGVSQSPSNKVTEKGKDVELRCDPISGHTALYWYRQSLGQGLEFLIYFQGNSAPDKSGLPSDRFSAERTGGSVSTLTIQRTQQEDSAVYLCASSWTSGGVDEQFFGPGTRLTVL.

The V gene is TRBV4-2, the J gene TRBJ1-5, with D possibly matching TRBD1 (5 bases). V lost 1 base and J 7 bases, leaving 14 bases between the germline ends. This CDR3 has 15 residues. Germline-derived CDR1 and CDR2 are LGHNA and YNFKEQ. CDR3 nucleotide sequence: TGTGCCAGCAGCCAAGTAGTAGGGGTCAGGCAGCCCCAGCATTTT. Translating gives CASSQVVGVRQPQHF.

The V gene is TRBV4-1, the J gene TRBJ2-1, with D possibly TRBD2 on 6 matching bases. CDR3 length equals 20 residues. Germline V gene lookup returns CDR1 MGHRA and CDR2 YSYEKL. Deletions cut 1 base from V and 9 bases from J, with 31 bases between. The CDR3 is CASSQVFPRLAPNGISEQFF. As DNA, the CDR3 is TGCGCCAGCAGCCAAGTATTCCCCCGGCTAGCGCCAAATGGGATATCTGAGCAGTTCTTC.

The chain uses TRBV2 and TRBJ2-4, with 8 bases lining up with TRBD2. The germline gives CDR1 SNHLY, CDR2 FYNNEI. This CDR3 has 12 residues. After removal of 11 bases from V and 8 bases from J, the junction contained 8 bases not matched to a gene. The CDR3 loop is CAYRGGPDIQYF. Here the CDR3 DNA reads TGTGCCTATCGGGGGGGTCCGGACATTCAGTACTTC.

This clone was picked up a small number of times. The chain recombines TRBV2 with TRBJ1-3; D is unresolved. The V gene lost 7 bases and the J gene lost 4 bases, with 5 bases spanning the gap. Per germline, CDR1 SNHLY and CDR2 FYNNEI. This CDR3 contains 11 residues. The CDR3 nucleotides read TGTGCCAGCATGAGCGGAAACACCATATATTTT. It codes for CASMSGNTIYF. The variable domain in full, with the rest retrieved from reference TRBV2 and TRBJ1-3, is EPEVTQTPSHQVTQMGQEVILRCVPISNHLYFYWYRQILGQKVEFLVSFYNNEISEKSEIFDDQFSVERPDGSNFTLKIRSTKLEDSAMYFCASMSGNTIYFGEGSWLTVV.

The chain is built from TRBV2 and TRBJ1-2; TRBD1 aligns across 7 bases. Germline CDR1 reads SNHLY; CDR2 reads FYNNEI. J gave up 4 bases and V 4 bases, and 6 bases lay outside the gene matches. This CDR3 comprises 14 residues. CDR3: CASSGDRVGYGYTF. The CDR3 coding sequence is TGTGCCAGCAGTGGAGACAGGGTGGGCTATGGCTACACCTTC.

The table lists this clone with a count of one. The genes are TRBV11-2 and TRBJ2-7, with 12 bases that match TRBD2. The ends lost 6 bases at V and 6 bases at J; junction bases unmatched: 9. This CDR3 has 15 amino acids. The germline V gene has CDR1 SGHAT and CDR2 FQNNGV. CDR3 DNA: TGTGCCAGCAGTTACCTAGCGGGGGGGCTCTCCGAGCAGTACTTC. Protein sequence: CASSYLAGGLSEQYF.